This T cell receptor beta chain was identified in a study of blood T cell repertoires in COVID-19. Profiling relied on immunoSEQ multiplex PCR, and the TCRdb table lists in-frame clones only, not all of them. The sample consists of approximately 210,000 clones, 80% to 85% of them appearing once. This clone was found once. Germline V CDR1 and CDR2: SGHAT, FQNNGV. This CDR3 has 17 amino acids. Trimming cost V 4 bases and J 4 bases; bases outside gene matches: 11. The gene calls are TRBV11-2 and TRBJ2-1; TRBD2 agrees at 9 bases. What was sequenced was peripheral blood. The source of this sequence is a human donor in a cohort sampled during active COVID-19. CDR3 sequence reads: CASSSPKGSGSYNEQFF. CDR3 DNA sequence: TGTGCCAGCAGCTCTCCGAAGGGTAGCGGGAGTTACAATGAGCAGTTCTTC.